The 18 T cell receptor beta chains below come from one sample, sequenced in a study of vaccination and CD4 T cells after COVID-19. Treatment denoted: roughly nine-day PBMC culture with coronavirus spike peptide pools or control peptides (ViraFEST assay). These TCRs' antigens remain unknown. The assay that was used to sequence DNA from cultured CD4+ T cells was the Oncomine TCR Beta short-read assay. One entry per CDR3 protein results from TCRdb running MiXCR on the PCR reads. Found here are 5,500 or so distinct CDR3 sequences, over 60% of them singletons; the top ten hold roughly 20%. The sequenced sample consisted of CD4+ T cells from blood, cultured in vitro. These receptors all come from a human donor who had recovered from COVID-19.

This clonotype has just a few counts. J is TRBJ1-2 and V is TRBV7-2; 8 bases fit TRBD1. With 1 base clipped from V and 2 bases from J, the junction kept 0 bases outside the gene matches. From germline, CDR1 is SGHTA and CDR2 FQGNSA. This CDR3 has 14 amino acids. The CDR3 sequence is CASSLGTGNYGYTF. The CDR3, as DNA: TGTGCCAGCAGCTTAGGGACAGGGAACTATGGCTACACCTTC. The full variable domain, completed using reference TRBV7-2 and TRBJ1-2, is GAGVSQSPSNKVTEKGKDVELRCDPISGHTALYWYRQSLGQGLEFLIYFQGNSAPDKSGLPSDRFSAERTGGSVSTLTIQRTQQEDSAVYLCASSLGTGNYGYTFGSGTRLTVV.

The rearrangement links TRBV12-3 or TRBV12-4 to TRBJ2-4; D may be TRBD1 or TRBD2 (5 bases each). Trimming left V 2 bases short and J 8 bases short, with 16 bases between. The CDR3 totals 15 residues. The CDR3 nucleotides read TGTGCCAGCAGTTTAAGGTCTGGGGGTGGGGACATTCAGTACTTC. Its translation is CASSLRSGGGDIQYF.

The genes are TRBV6-5 and TRBJ2-7; 14 bases map to TRBD2. J gave up 2 bases and V 0 bases, and 3 bases lay outside the gene matches. The CDR3 spans 17 residues. Per the germline V gene, CDR1 is MNHEY and CDR2 is SVGAGI. CDR3 region: CASSYSGTSGSPYEQYF. In DNA form, the CDR3 reads TGTGCCAGCAGTTACTCGGGGACTAGCGGGAGCCCCTACGAGCAGTACTTC.

There are a few counts of this clonotype. The CDR3 region is CASSFGTLSSYEQYF. As DNA, the CDR3 is TGTGCCAGCAGCTTCGGGACCCTCAGCTCCTACGAGCAGTACTTC. The rearrangement uses TRBV7-9 and TRBJ2-7, with D perhaps being TRBD1 or TRBD2 (5 bases each). This CDR3 comprises 15 residues. CDR1 and CDR2 (germline): SEHNR, FQNEAQ (reference sequence). V lost 3 bases, J lost 0 bases, and 12 bases lay in between.

The rearrangement links TRBV20-1 to TRBJ1-1, with 8 bases that match TRBD1. Germline V gives CDR1 DFQATT, CDR2 SNEGSKA (reference sequence). The trim removed 4 bases at V and 8 bases at J, leaving 15 bases unmatched. The length of the CDR3 is 15 residues. This CDR3 reads CSATRPQGVLTEAFF. Written as DNA, the CDR3 is TGCAGTGCTACAAGACCACAGGGGGTTCTAACGGAAGCTTTCTTT.

V usage is TRBV7-2 and J usage is TRBJ1-2; D is undetermined. The CDR3 loop spans 11 amino acids. Germline values: CDR1 SGHTA, CDR2 FQGNSA. Between the trimmed V and J ends, which lost 1 base and 9 bases, there was a span of 6 bases. The CDR3 loop is CASSLVESYTF. In nucleotides, the CDR3 is TGTGCCAGCAGCTTAGTAGAAAGCTACACCTTC.

This rearrangement joins TRBV6-1 to TRBJ1-2; D ambiguous. The CDR3 runs 14 residues. The ends were cut back, 5 bases at V and 7 bases at J, with 17 bases in the middle. Germline V lookup: CDR1 MNHNS, CDR2 SASEGT. The DNA of the CDR3 is TGTGCCAGCAGTCTTAGCAGTCGGTCTGGTGGCTACACCTTC. Protein: CASSLSSRSGGYTF.

The chain joins TRBV12-3 or TRBV12-4 to TRBJ1-1; no definite D call. The CDR3 covers 15 residues. V shed 5 bases and J shed 1 base, with 14 bases lying between them. For the CDR3, the DNA is TGTGCCAGCAGTAAACAGTTCATGAGGAACACTGAAGCTTTCTTT. Protein sequence: CASSKQFMRNTEAFF.

By share, this clonotype ranks as medium-sized. This chain connects TRBV10-3 to TRBJ2-2, with 9 bases that match TRBD1. The CDR3 covers 14 residues. Per germline, CDR1 ENHRY and CDR2 SYGVKD. J lost 3 bases, V lost 6 bases, and 2 bases had no gene match. This CDR3 is CAISRDRDTGELFF. The CDR3 coding sequence is TGTGCCATCAGCCGGGACAGGGACACCGGGGAGCTGTTTTTT.

This clonotype was picked up a small number of times. V and J are TRBV20-1 and TRBJ1-5; no firm D call. CDR1 and CDR2 (germline): DFQATT, SNEGSKA (reference sequence). The CDR3 loop spans 12 amino acids. V was cut by 5 bases and J by 7 bases, with 12 bases left in between. The DNA for the CDR3 is TGCAGTGCTGGAGCAGGTTCCCAGCCCCAGCATTTT. This encodes CSAGAGSQPQHF.

This clonotype was seen a single time. This chain links TRBV20-1 with TRBJ2-3; 9 nucleotides line up with TRBD2. The CDR3 length is 17 residues. The V segment lost 5 bases and the J segment 0 bases; nucleotides outside the gene matches: 12. Germline CDR1 is DFQATT and CDR2 is SNEGSKA (reference sequence). CDR3 in DNA: TGCAGTGCTGCCAATAGCGGGGGAGCTCCGAGCACAGATACGCAGTATTTT. It codes for CSAANSGGAPSTDTQYF.

This clonotype was recorded only once. This chain uses TRBV7-3 with TRBJ2-2; 9 bases map to TRBD1. Germline V gene data show CDR1 as SGHTA and CDR2 as FQGTGA. The V and J ends lost 5 bases and 7 bases, in that order; junction bases with no gene match: 8. The CDR3 totals 15 residues. CDR3 amino acids: CASSPGTGTLGELFF. The DNA of the CDR3 is TGTGCCAGCAGCCCCGGGACAGGGACCCTCGGGGAGCTGTTTTTT.

The chain uses TRBV24-1 and TRBJ1-2; no definite D call. In germline, CDR1 is KGHDR, CDR2 SFDVKD. Between the trimmed V and J ends, which lost 3 bases and 1 base, there was a span of 11 bases. This CDR3 is 15 amino acids long. The CDR3 coding sequence is TGTGCCACCAGTGATCCTTCAGCCCATAACTATGGCTACACCTTC. Translating gives CATSDPSAHNYGYTF.

This clonotype showed up just a few times. The genes are TRBV7-2 and TRBJ1-6; TRBD1 agrees at 9 bases. This CDR3 comprises 17 residues. CDR1 is SGHTA and CDR2 is FQGNSA in the germline V gene. The V segment lost 4 bases and the J segment 9 bases; nucleotides outside the gene matches: 13. The CDR3 is CASSSRGVGQGGSPLHF. DNA for the CDR3: TGTGCCAGCAGCTCAAGGGGGGTGGGACAGGGCGGTTCACCCCTCCACTTT.

V usage is TRBV27 and J usage is TRBJ2-1; no reliable D call. CDR1 and CDR2 from the germline V gene are MNHEY and SMNVEV (reference sequence). The CDR3 totals 17 residues. V was clipped by 8 bases and J by 0 bases, with 20 bases between them. The CDR3 coding sequence is TGTGCCAGCGCGATTTTTCTGTCCTACCCCTCCTACAATGAGCAGTTCTTC. As protein: CASAIFLSYPSYNEQFF.

V is TRBV18 and J is TRBJ1-2; 8 bases line up with TRBD1. Germline V gene lookup returns CDR1 KGHSH and CDR2 LQKENI. The ends lost 6 bases at V and 4 bases at J; junction bases unmatched: 7. CDR3 length: 14 amino acids. In DNA form, the CDR3 reads TGTGCCAGCTCCCAAGGACAGGGCGGCTATGGCTACACCTTC. Amino acid sequence: CASSQGQGGYGYTF.

V and J are TRBV20-1 and TRBJ2-3; maybe TRBD1 (5 bases). Germline V gene lookup returns CDR1 DFQATT and CDR2 SNEGSKA (reference sequence). The CDR3 loop spans 14 amino acids. This CDR3 is CRPTGAESTDTQYF. DNA of the CDR3: TGCAGGCCCACAGGCGCGGAGAGCACAGATACGCAGTATTTT.

The V gene is TRBV15, the J gene TRBJ2-3, with D possibly TRBD1 on 6 matching bases. The CDR3 has 16 amino acids. V was clipped by 3 bases and J by 4 bases, with 17 bases between them. Germline V lookup: CDR1 LNHNV, CDR2 YYDKDF (reference sequence). CDR3 sequence: CATSSRRSGDADTQYF. As DNA, the CDR3 is TGTGCCACCAGCAGTCGTCGTTCAGGGGACGCAGATACGCAGTATTTT.